These 21 T cell receptor beta chains share one sample of origin, sequenced in a study of blood T cell repertoires in COVID-19. The table came from immunoSEQ multiplex PCR; TCRdb's copy has only in-frame clones and leaves some out. The sample records over 70,000 clones, roughly 71% being singletons. The source material was peripheral blood. The source of these receptors is an elderly woman with acute or convalescent COVID-19.

The chain recombines TRBV7-2 with TRBJ2-5, with 8 bases lining up with TRBD2. The CDR3 consists of 14 residues. The germline gives CDR1 SGHTA, CDR2 FQGNSA. Trimming cost V 3 bases and J 3 bases; bases outside gene matches: 3. The CDR3 is CASSFGLAKETQYF. DNA of the CDR3: TGTGCCAGCAGCTTCGGACTAGCCAAAGAGACCCAGTACTTC.

Concerning this clone: Other nucleotide sequences from this sample produce the same CDR3. The chain employs TRBV7-3 and TRBJ1-1; D gene uncertain. V lost 2 bases to trimming and J lost 1 base, with 5 bases between them. This CDR3 has 13 amino acids. The germline CDR1 and CDR2 sequences are SGHTA and FQGTGA. CDR3 coding DNA: TGTGCCAGCAGCTTAGAAGCGAACACTGAAGCTTTCTTT. The encoded protein is CASSLEANTEAFF.

The genes are TRBV29-1 and TRBJ2-1; TRBD2 agrees at 8 bases. V lost 7 bases, J lost 15 bases, and 17 bases stayed unmatched. In germline, CDR1 is SQVTM, CDR2 ANQGSEA. The CDR3 sequence is 13 residues long. CDR3: CSAIGGGTVVGFF. Here the CDR3 DNA reads TGCAGCGCCATCGGGGGGGGGACTGTGGTTGGGTTCTTC.

The sample holds a few counts of this clone. The chain joins TRBV18 to TRBJ2-2; D is ambiguous. V was pared by 2 bases and J by 6 bases, with 10 bases between. Germline V gene lookup returns CDR1 KGHSH and CDR2 LQKENI. This CDR3 contains 14 residues. CDR3 in DNA: TGTGCCAGCTCACCAATATCTGAGGCCGGGGAGCTGTTTTTT. Its translation: CASSPISEAGELFF.

The chain recombines TRBV2 with TRBJ1-4, with unresolved D. The CDR3 covers 15 residues. V was pared by 2 bases and J by 7 bases, with 14 bases between. The V gene's germline CDR1 is SNHLY and CDR2 FYNNEI. The CDR3 coding sequence is TGTGCCAGCAGTGAATCTCCGACTGGTCGTGAAAAACTGTTTTTT. Translation gives CASSESPTGREKLFF.

This chain uses TRBV7-9 with TRBJ1-2; weak D call: TRBD1 (6 bases). The V and J ends lost 10 bases and 2 bases respectively, with 17 bases between them. This CDR3 is 14 amino acids long. Germline V gene sequence: CDR1 SEHNR, CDR2 FQNEAQ (reference sequence). Here the CDR3 DNA reads TGTGCCACGGTAAGGGACAACGACAACTATGGCTACACCTTC. Encoded protein: CATVRDNDNYGYTF.

The CDR3 DNA is TGTGCCAGCAGCTTGGCTAGGGGGCGCGAAGAGACCCAGTACTTC. Translation: CASSLARGREETQYF. V is TRBV5-4 and J is TRBJ2-5; 7 bases line up with TRBD1. This CDR3 has 15 residues. V lost 0 bases, J lost 3 bases, and 5 bases stayed unmatched. Germline CDR1 is SGHNT and CDR2 is YYREEE (reference sequence).

The chain combines TRBV30 with TRBJ1-5; D is perhaps TRBD1 (5 bases). V lost 3 bases and J lost 7, with 19 bases in between. The CDR3 has 15 residues. Germline V gene data show CDR1 as GTSNPN and CDR2 as SVGIG (reference sequence). Written as DNA, the CDR3 is TGTGCCTGGAGCGTGCCAACAGGATTCGGGCAGCCCCAGCATTTT. This translates into CAWSVPTGFGQPQHF.

The V and J genes are TRBV7-9 and TRBJ2-7; D perhaps matches TRBD2 (5 bases). Trimming took off 1 base at V and 3 bases at J, with 10 bases between the two ends. The CDR3 contains 14 residues. Germline CDR1 and CDR2: SEHNR and FQNEAQ (reference sequence). CDR3 in amino acids: CASSLGIGLYEQYF. CDR3 coding DNA: TGTGCCAGCAGCTTAGGGATCGGACTCTACGAGCAGTACTTC.

This clone was seen once. The chain has TRBV6-6 and TRBJ2-7; a possible D gene is TRBD1 (5 bases). Trimming took 5 bases from V and 3 from J, leaving 8 bases between them. The CDR3 runs to 12 residues. Per the germline V gene, CDR1 is MNHNY and CDR2 is SVGAGI (reference sequence). The CDR3, as DNA: TGTGCCAGCAGTCAAACAGGCTACGAGCAGTACTTC. Translated, it gives CASSQTGYEQYF.

The chain joins TRBV12-1 to TRBJ1-5. TRBV12-1 is a pseudogene. The CDR3 is 13 amino acids. The CDR3 region is CASSFRRNQPQHF. In DNA form, the CDR3 reads TGTGCCAGCAGCTTTCGCCGGAATCAGCCCCAGCATTTT.

The chain combines TRBV27 with TRBJ2-1; 10 nucleotides agree with TRBD2. CDR1 is MNHEY and CDR2 is SMNVEV in the germline V gene (reference sequence). Trimming at V came to 6 bases and at J to 13 bases, leaving 18 bases not matched to a gene. This CDR3 has 16 residues. Written as DNA, the CDR3 is TGTGCCAGCAGCTTTGGGGGGACAGGAGCTAGCGGGAGTCAGTTCTTC. Translation: CASSFGGTGASGSQFF.

This sequence joins TRBV5-1 and TRBJ2-7; D gene uncertain. V gave up 0 bases and J gave up 5 bases, with 9 bases separating them. The CDR3 consists of 13 residues. Germline loops: CDR1 SGHRS, CDR2 YFSETQ. CDR3 protein: CASSLGLSNEQYF. As DNA, the CDR3 is TGCGCCAGCAGCTTGGGCCTCTCTAACGAGCAGTACTTC.

The chain is built from TRBV30 and TRBJ1-6; D unresolved. Trimming stripped 5 bases from V and 7 bases from J, with 12 bases between. The germline gives CDR1 GTSNPN, CDR2 SVGIG (reference sequence). The CDR3 is 13 amino acids. CDR3 residues: CAWVPGWNSPLHF. The CDR3 DNA reads as TGTGCCTGGGTCCCAGGCTGGAATTCACCCCTCCACTTT.

This clone was counted only a few times. The V and J genes are TRBV6-1 and TRBJ1-5; D perhaps matches TRBD1 (5 bases). V was trimmed by 2 bases and J by 1 base, leaving 18 bases between them. In germline, CDR1 is MNHNS, CDR2 SASEGT. CDR3 length: 18 residues. The CDR3 sequence is CASSEKGSSGQSNQPQHF. The CDR3, as DNA: TGTGCCAGCAGTGAAAAGGGGTCGTCAGGGCAAAGCAATCAGCCCCAGCATTTT.

The V gene is TRBV19, the J gene TRBJ2-1, with 14 bases that match TRBD2. Trimming at V came to 5 bases and at J to 0 bases, leaving 6 bases not matched to a gene. CDR3 length: 18 amino acids. Germline CDR1 and CDR2: LNHDA and SQIVND (reference sequence). The DNA for the CDR3 is TGTGCCAGTAGTCCCGGACTAGCGGGGGGCAGCTCCTACAATGAGCAGTTCTTC. It yields the protein CASSPGLAGGSSYNEQFF.

The chain has TRBV3-1 (or the pseudogene TRBV3-2) and TRBJ1-1; D call uncertain. Trimming pared 2 bases from V and 6 bases from J, leaving 13 bases between. Germline CDR1 LGHDT, CDR2 YNNKEL (reference sequence). This CDR3 contains 14 residues. The DNA of the CDR3 is TGTGCCAGCAGCCAACAAGGTCCGGCGGCTGAAGCTTTCTTT. It translates to CASSQQGPAAEAFF.

The rearrangement links TRBV7-3 to TRBJ2-6, with D tentatively TRBD1 (5 bases). The CDR3 consists of 14 residues. The germline V gene encodes CDR1 SGHTA and CDR2 FQGTGA. Trimming removed 6 bases at V and 8 bases at J, with 14 bases between. CDR3 sequence (DNA): TGTGCCAGCAGTCAAAACCCAGGGTCCAACGTCCTGACTTTC. As protein: CASSQNPGSNVLTF.

The chain uses TRBV19 and TRBJ2-1, with D maybe TRBD1 (6 bases). Deletions cut 5 bases from V and 1 base from J, with 15 bases between. From germline, CDR1 is LNHDA and CDR2 SQIVND (reference sequence). CDR3 length equals 16 residues. CDR3 sequence: CASSFRQARSYNEQFF. The CDR3 DNA reads as TGTGCCAGTAGTTTCAGACAGGCCCGATCCTACAATGAGCAGTTCTTC.

The chain has TRBV7-3 and TRBJ2-5, with TRBD2 matching 7 bases. V shed 5 bases, J shed 5 bases, and the junction held 5 bases outside the gene matches. The CDR3 consists of 13 residues. Germline V lookup: CDR1 SGHTA, CDR2 FQGTGA. CDR3 DNA sequence: TGTGCCAGCAGCGTGACTAGCCGGGAGACCCAGTACTTC. This translates into CASSVTSRETQYF.

The genes are TRBV7-2 and TRBJ2-3; possibly TRBD2 for D (5 bases). CDR1 and CDR2 (germline): SGHTA, FQGNSA. V shed 4 bases and J shed 5 bases, with 19 bases lying between them. The CDR3 covers 16 residues. In nucleotides, the CDR3 is TGTGCCAGCAGCTCGGACTTGTACTCAAGGAGAGATACGCAGTATTTT. Its protein is CASSSDLYSRRDTQYF.